These 14 T cell receptor beta chains were all obtained from the same sample, sequenced in a study of control samples from healthy donors and cancer patients. The assay was immunoSEQ multiplex PCR, and TCRdb's table has in-frame clones only and misses some. The repertoire holds some 120,000 clones, with roughly 91% as singletons. Input material: PBMCs. Receptors originate from a middle-aged man with head and neck cancer.

The chain links TRBV30 to TRBJ2-1; no reliable D call. Germline V gene data show CDR1 as GTSNPN and CDR2 as SVGIG (reference sequence). The CDR3 totals 15 residues. V lost 2 bases and J lost 0, with 11 bases in between. The CDR3 loop reads CAWSLGSLSYNEQFF. The CDR3 DNA reads as TGTGCCTGGAGTCTCGGCTCCCTCTCCTACAATGAGCAGTTCTTC.

The chain couples TRBV3-1 (or the pseudogene TRBV3-2) to TRBJ1-3; the D is unclear. In germline, CDR1 is LGHDT, CDR2 YNNKEL (reference sequence). This CDR3 is built from 12 residues. V was cut by 5 bases and J by 4 bases, with 6 bases left in between. The CDR3 nucleotides read TGTGCCAGCAGCTACAGAGGAAACACCATATATTTT. Its translation is CASSYRGNTIYF.

The chain uses TRBV30 and TRBJ1-1; 8 bases map to TRBD1. The CDR3 consists of 16 residues. The germline gives CDR1 GTSNPN, CDR2 SVGIG (reference sequence). Trimming cost V 3 bases and J 0 bases; bases outside gene matches: 9. CDR3: CAWRSMTGVLNTEAFF. The DNA for the CDR3 is TGTGCCTGGAGGTCGATGACAGGGGTATTGAACACTGAAGCTTTCTTT.

In DNA form, the CDR3 reads TGTGCCAGTAGTATAGGGAGACTAGCGGGGGGGAAGGTCAAAAACATTCAGTACTTC. It translates to CASSIGRLAGGKVKNIQYF. The V call is TRBV19, the J call TRBJ2-4, with TRBD2 matching 14 bases. Germline CDR1 is LNHDA and CDR2 is SQIVND (reference sequence). The CDR3 consists of 19 residues. The ends lost 1 base at V and 3 bases at J; junction bases unmatched: 8.

The chain links TRBV5-1 to TRBJ1-1, with TRBD1 matching 7 bases. Germline assignment: CDR1 SGHRS and CDR2 YFSETQ. This CDR3 comprises 14 residues. The ends lost 4 bases at V and 7 bases at J; junction bases unmatched: 10. In DNA form, the CDR3 reads TGCGCCAGCAGCGATGGGGACAGCCTTATTGAAGCTTTCTTT. This encodes CASSDGDSLIEAFF.

The gene calls are TRBV6-2 or TRBV6-3 and TRBJ1-2, with a weak D call TRBD1 (6 bases). V was pared by 5 bases and J by 4 bases, with 20 bases between. The CDR3 contains 16 residues. Germline CDR1 reads MNHEY; CDR2 reads SVGEGT. This CDR3 is CASSHNYRVDSYGYTF. The CDR3 region has the DNA TGTGCCAGCAGTCACAACTACAGGGTGGATAGCTATGGCTACACCTTC.

The V call is TRBV30, the J call TRBJ1-1, with TRBD1 matching 8 bases. With 0 bases clipped from V and 9 bases from J, the junction kept 6 bases outside the gene matches. From germline, CDR1 is GTSNPN and CDR2 SVGIG (reference sequence). This CDR3 is built from 13 residues. The CDR3 region has the DNA TGTGCCTGGAGTGTATTCCGACAGGGGAAAGCTTTCTTT. Translating gives CAWSVFRQGKAFF. Supplemented by reference TRBV30 and TRBJ1-1, the full variable domain reads SQTIHQWPATLVQPVGSPLSLECTVEGTSNPNLYWYRQAAGRGLQLLFYSVGIGQISSEVPQNLSASRPQDRQFILSSKKLLLSDSGFYLCAWSVFRQGKAFFGQGTRLTVV.

J is TRBJ2-5 and V is TRBV11-2; a possible D gene is TRBD2 (6 bases). Germline loops: CDR1 SGHAT, CDR2 FQNNGV. Trimming took 0 bases from V and 7 from J, leaving 15 bases between them. This CDR3 contains 15 residues. The CDR3 spells CASSLDGLLLVTQYF. CDR3 in DNA: TGTGCCAGCAGCTTAGACGGACTACTACTTGTGACCCAGTACTTC.

The rearrangement links TRBV28 to TRBJ1-2, with a weak D call TRBD1 (6 bases). V lost 2 bases and J lost 7, with 17 bases in between. Germline V CDR1 and CDR2: MDHEN, SYDVKM. This CDR3 has 15 residues. The CDR3 DNA sequence: TGTGCCAGCAGTTTAGGGGGGCGGTCGAGGGCTGGCTACACCTTC. The encoded protein is CASSLGGRSRAGYTF.

The chain employs TRBV9 and TRBJ2-3; D not resolved. Trimming took 0 bases from V and 0 from J, leaving 11 bases between them. The CDR3 length is 16 residues. CDR1 and CDR2 from the germline V gene are SGDLS and YYNGEE. The CDR3 is CASSVADTSSTDTQYF. In DNA form, the CDR3 reads TGTGCCAGCAGCGTAGCCGACACCTCTAGCACAGATACGCAGTATTTT.

The chain has TRBV6-6 and TRBJ2-5; D is uncertain. The CDR3 runs to 13 residues. CDR1 and CDR2 (germline): MNHNY, SVGAGI (reference sequence). The germline V and J ends were trimmed by 2 bases and 2 bases, with 6 bases remaining between them. The CDR3 protein is CASSYSRQETQYF. CDR3 sequence (DNA): TGTGCCAGCAGTTACAGTCGACAAGAGACCCAGTACTTC.

The V call is TRBV20-1, the J call TRBJ2-1; D gene uncertain. The CDR3 loop spans 10 amino acids. V lost 5 bases, J lost 10 bases, and 9 bases lay in between. CDR1 and CDR2 from the germline V gene are DFQATT and SNEGSKA (reference sequence). The CDR3 sequence is CSAGEWEQFF. The CDR3 DNA is TGCAGTGCTGGGGAATGGGAGCAGTTCTTC.

The chain is built from TRBV3-1 (or the pseudogene TRBV3-2) and TRBJ2-3, with no clear D. The CDR3 is 12 residues long. V lost 1 base and J lost 11, with 10 bases in between. The germline CDR1 and CDR2 sequences are LGHDT and YNNKEL (reference sequence). The CDR3 region has the DNA TGTGCCAGCAGCCAAGGGACGAATAGGCAGTATTTT. Amino acid sequence: CASSQGTNRQYF.

V is TRBV5-4 and J is TRBJ2-3; 12 nucleotides align to TRBD2. Trimming removed 4 bases from V and 4 bases from J; junction bases left unmatched: 10. The CDR3 runs to 17 residues. Germline loops: CDR1 SGHNT, CDR2 YYREEE (reference sequence). In nucleotides, the CDR3 is TGTGCCAGCAGCCCACGTCTGGCTAGCGGGGGGGCAGATACGCAGTATTTT. This sequence encodes CASSPRLASGGADTQYF.